This T cell receptor beta chain was sequenced during a study of blood T cell repertoires in COVID-19. For the study at large: Donors in the United States, Italy and Spain gave samples during acute or convalescent COVID-19.

CDR1 and CDR2 from the germline V gene are MNHEY and SVGAGI. This CDR3 spans 15 amino acids. The V gene lost 6 bases and the J gene lost 4 bases, with 16 bases spanning the gap. In the original processing: Reference gene primer amplification in the assay estimated nucleated cell counts. The protocol was immunoSEQ multiplex PCR, while the TCRdb copy is restricted to in-frame clones and leaves out a portion. From that table come the V and J calls and clone size; the DNA was used to work out D and trimming. The sample yields approximately 200,000 clones, approximately 81% seen once. The participants were between roughly 18 and 89 years old and came from about two dozen US areas. Participants' own reports of clinical history determined their cohort assignment.

The rearrangement links TRBV6-5 to TRBJ1-3; no firm D call. The sequenced sample was PBMCs or T cells enriched from blood (not recorded which). The sequence derives from a middle-aged man who had recovered from COVID-19. CDR3 nucleotides: TGTGCCAGCAGCCAGACGGACGGAGGAGGAAACACCATATATTTT. The encoded protein is CASSQTDGGGNTIYF.